These T cell receptor beta chains were read from a single sample in a study of early T cells in non-severe SARS-CoV-2 infection. TCRdb itself ran the 5' RACE reads through MiXCR, one entry per CDR3 protein. The repertoire holds around 77,000 distinct CDR3 sequences, about 14% seen once, with approximately 4% in the top ten. This specimen consisted of whole blood, obtained at baseline. Receptors originate from an adult who was a healthcare worker with PCR-confirmed SARS-CoV-2 infection or an uninfected control (not recorded which). Both conserved end residues are part of each CDR3. The D gene is left open where the match is weak. Size values are once, few and many counts, or a class for expanded clones, and some rows have none.

cdr3_length j_call clone_size v_call d_call cdr3_aa cdr3_nt
14 TRBJ2-2 many TRBV9 - CASSVGGVDGELFF TGTGCCAGCAGCGTAGGAGGGGTAGACGGGGAGCTGTTTTTT
10 TRBJ2-1 few TRBV20-1 - CSATYNEQFF TGCAGTGCCACTTACAATGAGCAGTTCTTC
16 TRBJ2-7 - TRBV4-1 - CASSRYLDGSSYEQYF TGCGCCAGCAGCCGGTACCTCGACGGGAGTTCCTACGAGCAGTACTTC
16 TRBJ2-6 - TRBV12-3/TRBV12-4 - CASSSDGGSGANVLTF TGTGCCAGCAGTTCCGACGGGGGCTCTGGGGCCAACGTCCTGACTTTC
14 TRBJ1-6 few TRBV20-1 - CSAYGRWTHSPLHF TGCAGTGCTTACGGACGGTGGACGCATTCACCCCTCCACTTT
13 TRBJ2-1 - TRBV6-2/TRBV6-3 - CASSYRANNEQFF TGTGCCAGCAGTTACCGGGCGAACAATGAGCAGTTCTTC
13 TRBJ2-5 few TRBV24-1 - CATEESGSESRYF TGTGCCACCGAAGAATCAGGGTCTGAGAGTCGGTACTTC
14 TRBJ2-3 few TRBV4-2 TRBD1 CASSQVGTADTQYF TGTGCCAGCAGCCAAGTAGGGACAGCCGATACGCAGTATTTT
14 TRBJ2-7 many TRBV14 TRBD1 CASSPRGTGREQYF TGTGCCAGCAGTCCCCGCGGGACAGGGCGTGAGCAGTACTTC
16 TRBJ2-1 few TRBV5-1 - CASSLGASSSYNEQFF TGCGCCAGCAGCTTGGGGGCGTCTAGCTCCTACAATGAGCAGTTCTTC
14 TRBJ2-2 many TRBV9 - CASSVGGNTGELFF TGTGCCAGCAGCGTAGGGGGGAACACCGGGGAGCTGTTTTTT
15 TRBJ2-1 few TRBV11-2 - CASSLVGGSYNEQFF TGTGCCAGCAGCTTAGTAGGCGGCTCCTACAATGAGCAGTTCTTC
15 TRBJ1-4 - TRBV5-1 - CASSLTGTTNEKLFF TGCGCCAGCAGCCTAACAGGGACAACTAATGAAAAACTGTTTTTT
14 TRBJ2-5 - TRBV25-1 - CASSDPQLVETQYF TGTGCCAGCAGTGACCCCCAACTTGTGGAGACCCAGTACTTC
16 TRBJ2-1 many TRBV20-1 TRBD2 CSAEPGLAGASNEQFF TGCAGTGCTGAACCGGGACTAGCGGGAGCATCTAATGAGCAGTTCTTC
11 TRBJ2-3 many TRBV7-9 - CASSPVDTQYF TGTGCCAGCAGCCCGGTGGATACGCAGTATTTT
16 TRBJ2-7 - TRBV28 TRBD1 CASSFPAGTGSYEQYF TGTGCCAGCAGTTTCCCCGCCGGGACAGGCTCCTACGAGCAGTACTTC
15 TRBJ1-3 - TRBV25-1 - CASQAAGTWGNTIYF TGTGCCAGTCAGGCGGCGGGGACGTGGGGAAACACCATATATTTT
14 TRBJ2-2 - TRBV2 - CASRRAVSTGELFF TGTGCCAGCAGGCGGGCGGTTTCGACCGGGGAGCTGTTTTTT
16 TRBJ2-1 few TRBV7-9 TRBD1 CASSGKVDRIYNEQFF TGTGCCAGCAGCGGGAAGGTGGACAGGATTTACAATGAGCAGTTCTTC
13 TRBJ2-7 - TRBV29-1 - CSVGNIDSYEQYF TGCAGCGTTGGTAACATCGACTCCTACGAGCAGTACTTC
14 TRBJ2-3 many TRBV28 - CASSLDLYTDTQYF TGTGCCAGCAGCCTGGACTTATACACAGATACGCAGTATTTT
13 TRBJ2-3 - TRBV2 - CASSYLYTDTQYF TGTGCCAGCAGTTACCTCTACACAGATACGCAGTATTTT
13 TRBJ1-5 few TRBV6-4 - CASSDHLDQPQHF TGTGCCAGCAGTGACCATTTAGATCAGCCCCAGCATTTT
17 TRBJ2-6 few TRBV6-2/TRBV6-3 TRBD2 CASSSGLAGFGANVLTF TGTGCCAGCAGTTCCGGACTAGCGGGATTTGGGGCCAACGTCCTGACTTTC
13 TRBJ2-7 few TRBV21-1 - CARYGKNTYEQYF TGTGCCAGATACGGGAAAAACACCTACGAGCAGTACTTC
14 TRBJ2-7 - TRBV12-3/TRBV12-4 TRBD1 CASSNTGTVYEQYF TGTGCCAGCAGCAATACCGGGACAGTCTACGAGCAGTACTTC
17 TRBJ2-4 - TRBV27 TRBD2 CASSLSEGLGVKNIQYF TGTGCCAGCAGTTTATCGGAGGGACTAGGGGTCAAAAACATTCAGTACTTC
16 TRBJ1-3 - TRBV12-2 - CASRPPGRRRRDTIYF TGTGCAAGTCGCCCTCCGGGCCGGCGACGGCGGGACACCATATATTTT
14 TRBJ2-5 - TRBV5-6 - CASSPTWISETQYF TGTGCCAGCAGCCCTACTTGGATCTCGGAGACCCAGTACTTC
15 TRBJ2-2 many TRBV28 - CASSLGRVLTGELFF TGTGCCAGCAGTTTGGGCAGGGTCCTCACCGGGGAGCTGTTTTTT
15 TRBJ1-6 - TRBV4-1 - CASSRGSSYNSPLHF TGCGCCAGCAGCCGAGGGAGCTCCTATAATTCACCCCTCCACTTT
17 TRBJ2-1 few TRBV7-2 TRBD2 CASSFAPRLAVSNEQFF TGTGCCAGCAGCTTCGCCCCTCGACTAGCGGTTAGCAATGAGCAGTTCTTC